This TCR beta chain appears in the sequencing data of a study of identical twins. Germline V CDR1 and CDR2: DFQATT, SNEGSKA (reference sequence). There are 12 residues in the CDR3. V dropped 3 bases and J dropped 4 bases, with 9 bases sitting between them. Via MiXCR, TCRdb re-called the 5' RACE reads, giving one row per CDR3 protein. The top ten hold 7.2% of the sample, which has approximately 350,000 distinct CDR3 sequences, 12% seen once. The same data also went into a second study, on yellow fever vaccine responses in identical twins.

V and J are TRBV20-1 and TRBJ1-2; the D gene is possibly TRBD1 (5 bases). The receptor's source is a woman between 18 and 29 years old in good health. Input material: CD8+ T cells sorted from blood. CDR3 nucleotides: TGCAGTGCTAGCAGGGAATTCTATGGCTACACCTTC. Translation: CSASREFYGYTF.